Sequencing of this TCR beta chain was carried out in a study of T cells in Graves' hyperthyroidism and ophthalmopathy. Orbital computed tomography, thyroid ultrasound, serum thyroxine and TRAb, and clinical symptoms together informed the diagnoses. Amplified TCR beta CDR3 regions derived from RNA transcripts. First-round RT-PCR with HTBI primers amplified the TCR CDR3 region. TCRdb processed the multiplex PCR reads anew with MiXCR; each CDR3 protein has one entry. The table records 140,000 or so distinct CDR3 sequences, less than 25% of them present only once. This clonotype came up many times. Antigen unknown. Whole-study findings and limits: With a median lead of around 5.9 months before onset, the model predicted ophthalmopathy.

Source material: blood. This TCR derives from a woman aged 45-60 years with Graves' hyperthyroidism that later progressed to Graves' ophthalmopathy.

The CDR3: CASSLGPRMNTEAFF. DNA of the CDR3: TGCGCCAGCAGCTTGGGGCCCAGGATGAACACTGAAGCTTTCTTT. The chain employs TRBV5-1 and TRBJ1-1; no clear D. CDR1 and CDR2 from the germline V gene are SGHRS and YFSETQ. Trimming pared 0 bases from V and 0 bases from J, leaving 9 bases between. This CDR3 has 15 residues.